The sequence of this T cell receptor (beta chain) was determined in a study of response to subunit inactivated influenza vaccine (dated by TCRdb to 2016 to 2019). For context, the study as a whole: Deep quantitative profiling of the T cell receptor repertoire was used in the study to follow responses to a trivalent subunit inactivated influenza vaccine.

To prepare the library, RT-PCR was applied. Instrument on record: Illumina HiSeq 2500. The public reads were reprocessed in TCRdb via fastp at Q25 and MiXCR, keeping in-frame beta chains. Here each entry gathers all rows of one CDR3 protein and keeps the most common genes and DNA. The sample data list fewer than 550,000 distinct CDR3 sequences, and 25% of these were observed just once. Less than 2.5% of the sample comes from the top ten. CDR1 LNHNV and CDR2 YYDKDF are derived from the germline V gene (reference sequence). V trim: 0 bases; J trim: 6 bases; unmatched bases: 8. The CDR3 runs 16 residues from the cysteine to the phenylalanine. Only the CDR3 part of the read is kept: 48 bases, read in frame from the first base. The full study reports these points: The authors suggested that each seasonal influenza vaccination may recruit only a limited number of new T cells.

This clonotype was recorded at least ten times. Its antigen has not been determined. Per-base quality was not reported, and no clone a single base away is much larger than it. The clonotype comes from a man aged 50 to 60 who received an inactivated influenza vaccine. Donor details come from another sample of the same person, matched by shared clones. Sequencing used CD4+ T cells sorted from PBMCs, obtained 5 days after vaccination. The chain uses TRBV15 and TRBJ2-7; TRBD2 fits 10 bases in the junction. This receptor has the CDR3 CATSRDQELAGSEQYF. The sequence in DNA is TGTGCCACCAGCAGAGATCAAGAACTAGCGGGGAGCGAGCAGTACTTC.